This TCR beta chain was sequenced in a study of T cells after yellow fever vaccination. Points from the study as a whole: A weaker secondary response peaked on day 5, the primary on day 15.

Germline CDR1 is DFQATT and CDR2 is SNEGSKA (reference sequence). This CDR3 has 13 amino acids. The V and J ends lost 7 bases and 2 bases respectively, with 12 bases between them. Production of TCR cDNA was by 5'RACE template switching, which also added a universal primer site and UMIs. TCRdb reprocessed the 5' RACE reads via MiXCR and lists one record per CDR3 protein. The sample holds fewer than 650,000 distinct CDR3 sequences, 21% seen once. Concerning this clonotype: The antigen is unknown.

This chain connects TRBV20-1 to TRBJ2-1; TRBD2 is a possible D gene (5 bases). The sequence derives from a man aged 18 to 30 who received the YFV17D yellow fever vaccine. The specimen was PBMCs, collected roughly 20 days after the first yellow fever vaccination. The CDR3 nucleotides read TGCAGTGGCTTGGCGGGTACCTACAATGAGCAGTTCTTC. Its translation is CSGLAGTYNEQFF.